The 24 T cell receptor beta chains in this list originate from one sample, sequenced in a study of read filtering for tumor transcriptome and immune sequencing (dated by TCRdb to 2020 to 2022). These reads were obtained on an Illumina HiSeq 4000. TCR libraries were built from about 400 ng RNA with the Immunoverse kit, using molecular barcoded adaptors covering alpha/delta and beta/gamma chains. TCRdb's own reprocessing of the public reads used fastp at Q25 and MiXCR and kept productive beta chains. Every distinct CDR3 protein forms one entry, paired with its most common genes and DNA. The sample table shows approximately 58,000 distinct CDR3 sequences, and 9% to 15% are seen once. The ten largest account for around 15% of the sample. Sequenced: a population of CD138-negative cells sorted from bone marrow. What this sample's cell subset or site label stands for: bone marrow mononuclear cells depleted of CD138+ plasma/myeloma cells by negative magnetic selection. Receptor source: a donor at least 40 years old with multiple myeloma.

At least ten counts were recorded for this clonotype. The gene calls are TRBV6-5 and TRBJ2-7, with D maybe TRBD1 (6 bases). V dropped 6 bases and J dropped 6 bases, with 18 bases sitting between them. The CDR3 runs to 14 residues. The germline V gene has CDR1 MNHEY and CDR2 SVGAGI. CDR3 sequence: CASRPNRVGIEQYF. The CDR3 region has the DNA TGTGCCAGCAGACCCAACAGGGTGGGAATCGAGCAGTACTTC.

This sequence joins TRBV2 and TRBJ2-3, with 9 nucleotides matching TRBD1. CDR1 and CDR2 (germline): SNHLY, FYNNEI. The length of the CDR3 is 16 residues. V lost 4 bases to trimming and J lost 0 bases; unmatched junction nucleotides: 5. CDR3 protein: CASSGDRAKSTDTQYF. CDR3 DNA: TGTGCCAGCAGTGGGGACAGGGCCAAGAGCACAGATACGCAGTATTTT. Full variable domain (outside the CDR3, taken from reference TRBV2 and TRBJ2-3): EPEVTQTPSHQVTQMGQEVILRCVPISNHLYFYWYRQILGQKVEFLVSFYNNEISEKSEIFDDQFSVERPDGSNFTLKIRSTKLEDSAMYFCASSGDRAKSTDTQYFGPGTRLTVL.

This clonotype was seen repeatedly, ten times or more. The J gene is TRBJ1-1, the V gene TRBV2; D not certain. Looked up from germline, CDR1 is SNHLY and CDR2 is FYNNEI. V gave up 4 bases and J gave up 4 bases, with 10 bases separating them. This CDR3 has 13 amino acids. This CDR3 reads CASSVGDLTEAFF. The CDR3, as DNA: TGTGCCAGCAGTGTTGGCGATCTCACTGAAGCTTTCTTT.

This clonotype was detected a few times. This rearrangement joins TRBV5-6 to TRBJ2-7, with 7 bases lining up with TRBD1. The CDR3 is made up of 15 amino acids. Germline V lookup: CDR1 SGHDT, CDR2 YYEEEE. V trimming: 6 bases; J trimming: 5 bases; junction bases outside the gene matches: 14. CDR3 protein: CASNQGVPVTHEQYF. CDR3 in DNA: TGTGCCAGCAATCAGGGGGTACCCGTAACCCACGAGCAGTACTTC.

This clonotype has ten or more counts. The chain combines TRBV28 with TRBJ2-6; 9 bases are a match to TRBD1. The trim removed 5 bases at V and 4 bases at J, leaving 12 bases unmatched. CDR1 is MDHEN, CDR2 SYDVKM, per germline. CDR3 length: 18 residues. The CDR3 protein is CASSVTGGAASGANVLTF. The CDR3 nucleotides read TGTGCCAGCAGTGTTACAGGGGGCGCTGCATCCGGGGCCAACGTCCTGACTTTC.

As to this clonotype: A much bigger clone sits one base away, suggesting this may be a read error. This sequence joins TRBV5-6 and TRBJ1-1, with a tentative D call TRBD1 (5 bases). The CDR3 has 13 residues. In germline, CDR1 is SGHDT, CDR2 YYEEEE. CDR3 DNA sequence: TGTGCCAGCAGCTTGGTGGGTGGGACTGAAGCTTGCTTT. Amino acid sequence: CASSLVGGTEACF.

On this clonotype: A far bigger clonotype differs at one base, so this is likely a read error. The chain is built from TRBV6-6 and TRBJ2-7; no reliable D call. CDR3 length: 14 amino acids. Deletions cut 4 bases from V and 2 bases from J, with 12 bases between. In germline, CDR1 is MNHNY, CDR2 SVGAGI (reference sequence). Here the CDR3 DNA reads TGTGCCAGCAGTTCCACAAGGGCGCCCTACGAGCAGTACTTC. Its translation: CASSSTRAPYEQYF.

This clonotype was counted many times. This rearrangement joins TRBV11-2 to TRBJ2-7; 10 bases line up with TRBD1. Germline CDR1 reads SGHAT; CDR2 reads FQNNGV. The CDR3 is 15 amino acids. V was clipped by 4 bases and J by 4 bases; unmatched bases: 7. Here the CDR3 reads CASSSSGQGSYEQYF. In DNA form, the CDR3 reads TGTGCCAGCAGCTCCTCGGGACAGGGGTCGTACGAGCAGTACTTC.

Ten or more counts support this clonotype. The genes are TRBV6-6 and TRBJ2-3, with unresolved D. CDR3 length equals 15 residues. V lost 5 bases and J 6 bases, leaving 18 bases between the germline ends. The germline V gene encodes CDR1 MNHNY and CDR2 SVGAGI (reference sequence). The CDR3 here is CASSETRALEDTQYF. CDR3 nucleotide sequence: TGTGCCAGCAGTGAAACCCGGGCCCTGGAGGATACGCAGTATTTT.

With regard to this clonotype: Since a much larger clone is just one base distant, this may be a read error. J is TRBJ2-1 and V is TRBV19; D not resolved. Germline V gene sequence: CDR1 LNHDA, CDR2 SQIVND (reference sequence). The CDR3 runs 12 residues. CDR3 sequence (DNA): TGTGCCAGTGGTATACGGAACAATGAGCAGTTCTTC. Translated: CASGIRNNEQFF.

The table lists this clonotype with many counts. The chain combines TRBV20-1 with TRBJ2-1; no clear D gene. The germline V gene has CDR1 DFQATT and CDR2 SNEGSKA (reference sequence). The CDR3 length is 15 residues. The V end lost 6 bases, the J end lost 2 bases, and 17 bases lay between the germline ends. CDR3 residues: CSATSLVSPYNEQFF. As DNA, the CDR3 is TGCAGTGCGACCTCTCTAGTATCCCCCTACAATGAGCAGTTCTTC.

The chain combines TRBV29-1 with TRBJ2-3; 9 bases are shared with TRBD1. V lost 6 bases and J lost 3; bases outside the gene matches: 7. The CDR3 spans 14 residues. Germline CDR1 SQVTM, CDR2 ANQGSEA. The CDR3 spells CSVEPGQGTDTQYF. The CDR3 DNA follows: TGCAGCGTGGAACCGGGACAGGGAACAGATACGCAGTATTTT.

This clonotype was seen repeatedly, ten times or more. The chain carries TRBV10-3 and TRBJ2-1, with 8 bases that match TRBD2. Germline values: CDR1 ENHRY, CDR2 SYGVKD. CDR3 length: 16 amino acids. The J segment lost 10 bases and the V segment lost 2 bases, leaving 13 bases of the junction unmatched. The CDR3 spells CAISEPGLGSSEEQFF. The CDR3, as DNA: TGTGCCATCAGTGAGCCGGGACTAGGCTCTTCAGAGGAGCAGTTCTTC.

At least ten counts were recorded for this clonotype. The V call is TRBV5-1, the J call TRBJ2-7, with D possibly matching TRBD1 (6 bases). Germline loops: CDR1 SGHRS, CDR2 YFSETQ. Deletions cut 5 bases from V and 0 bases from J, with 15 bases between. The CDR3 is 15 amino acids. The CDR3 region is CASRVGQPSSYEQYF. The CDR3 DNA reads TGCGCCAGCAGAGTCGGACAGCCTAGCTCCTACGAGCAGTACTTC.

This clonotype occurred many times. This chain connects TRBV6-1 to TRBJ2-7; TRBD1 might be the D (6 bases). This CDR3 has 17 amino acids. The germline gives CDR1 MNHNS, CDR2 SASEGT. Trimming cost V 1 base and J 3 bases, with 19 bases left between them. The CDR3 nucleotides read TGTGCCAGCAGTGAAGTGTGGACAGCCGTAAAGAACTACGAGCAGTACTTC. It specifies CASSEVWTAVKNYEQYF.

Turning to this clonotype: A read error may explain this, as a much larger clone is one base away. CDR3 loop: CASSLRHTLNEKLLF. The CDR3 nucleotides are TGCGCCAGCAGCTTGCGACACACCCTCAATGAAAAACTGCTTTTT. The rearrangement uses TRBV5-1 and TRBJ1-4; D not certain. The CDR3 consists of 15 residues. CDR1 is SGHRS and CDR2 is YFSETQ in the germline V gene.

This clonotype was observed many times. The chain couples TRBV4-2 to TRBJ2-7, with a weak D call TRBD2 (5 bases). Trimming cost V 1 base and J 2 bases, with 12 bases left between them. CDR3 length: 15 residues. From germline, CDR1 is LGHNA and CDR2 YNFKEQ. This CDR3 reads CASSQVNSATYEQYF. In nucleotides, the CDR3 is TGTGCCAGCAGCCAAGTTAATAGCGCAACCTACGAGCAGTACTTC.

About this clonotype: The junction departs from germline at one end; a sequencing error may be responsible. V and J are TRBV20-1 and TRBJ1-1; unclear D gene. The length of the CDR3 is 12 residues. CDR1 and CDR2 from the germline V gene are DFQATT and SNEGSKA (reference sequence). The CDR3 bases are TGTAGTGCTAGAGTACTGTTCACTGAAGCTTTCTTT. This codes for CSARVLFTEAFF.

Of note for this clonotype: A much more abundant neighbour one base away suggests this may be a read error. This CDR3 is CASGLALLGLGTEETQYF. For the CDR3, the DNA is TGTGCCAGCGGCTTAGCTTTATTGGGATTAGGTACCGAAGAGACCCAGTACTTC. This sequence joins TRBV7-8 and TRBJ2-5; D is unresolved. This CDR3 is 18 amino acids long. Germline V gene sequence: CDR1 SGHVS, CDR2 FQNEAQ.

A few counts support this clonotype. The rearrangement links TRBV7-9 to TRBJ2-7; 7 bases agree with TRBD1. This CDR3 has 14 residues. Germline values: CDR1 SEHNR, CDR2 FQNEAQ (reference sequence). Trimming cost V 4 bases and J 2 bases; bases outside gene matches: 5. This CDR3 is CASSSGTVTYEQYF. As DNA, the CDR3 is TGTGCCAGCAGCTCGGGGACAGTCACCTACGAGCAGTACTTC. The whole variable domain, filled in from reference TRBV7-9 and TRBJ2-7, reads DTGVSQNPRHKITKRGQNVTFRCDPISEHNRLYWYRQTLGQGPEFLTYFQNEAQLEKSRLLSDRFSAERPKGSFSTLEIQRTEQGDSAMYLCASSSGTVTYEQYFGPGTRLTVT.

This clonotype was detected ten times or more. The DNA of the CDR3 is TGTGCCAGCAGCCTAAGTAAGGGTATCTCCTACAATGAGCAGTTCTTC. It specifies CASSLSKGISYNEQFF. J is TRBJ2-1 and V is TRBV5-6; D uncertain. Trimming removed 4 bases from V and 0 bases from J, with 14 bases in between. The CDR3 extends over 16 amino acids. The germline gives CDR1 SGHDT, CDR2 YYEEEE.

This clonotype has a count of ten or more. The chain is built from TRBV19 and TRBJ1-1; D is unclear. The CDR3 contains 12 residues. Germline loops: CDR1 LNHDA, CDR2 SQIVND (reference sequence). Trimming took 5 bases from V and 7 from J, leaving 11 bases between them. CDR3 bases: TGTGCCAGTAGTCCCCGTAGGAATGAAGCTTTCTTT. Protein product: CASSPRRNEAFF. The whole variable domain, filled in from reference TRBV19 and TRBJ1-1, reads DGGITQSPKYLFRKEGQNVTLSCEQNLNHDAMYWYRQDPGQGLRLIYYSQIVNDFQKGDIAEGYSVSREKKESFPLTVTSAQKNPTAFYLCASSPRRNEAFFGQGTRLTVV.

Comment on this clonotype: A much larger clone sits a single nucleotide away, making a read error possible. The chain has TRBV10-3 and TRBJ1-1; 7 nucleotides agree with TRBD1. This CDR3 has 13 amino acids. Germline V gene data show CDR1 as ENHRY and CDR2 as SYGVKD. Written as DNA, the CDR3 is TGTGCCATCGGAACCGGGACAGAGACTGTAGCTTTCTTT. It yields the protein CAIGTGTETVAFF.

At least ten counts were recorded for this clonotype. V usage is TRBV5-1 and J usage is TRBJ2-6; D is perhaps TRBD1 or TRBD2 (6 bases each). CDR3 length: 17 amino acids. V was pared by 2 bases and J by 2 bases, with 14 bases between. Germline V gene lookup returns CDR1 SGHRS and CDR2 YFSETQ. The CDR3, as DNA: TGCGCCAGCAGCTTCCGAGGGGGACTTACTGGGGCCAACGTCCTGACTTTC. Protein sequence: CASSFRGGLTGANVLTF.